This is a list of T cell receptor beta chains from one sample in a study of blood T cell repertoires in COVID-19. The data were produced by immunoSEQ multiplex PCR, yet TCRdb's version contains in-frame clones alone and is incomplete. The sample consists of approximately 70,000 clones, around 93% of them appearing once. Source material: peripheral blood. The receptors here all came from a woman aged 60-75 years with active COVID-19. The CDR3 runs from the conserved cysteine through the conserved F or W. Only some rows state a clone size, as once, few, many or a class for expanded clones.

v_gene,j_gene,abundance,CDR3aa
TRBV29-1,TRBJ2-6,.,CSVLTWGVSGANVLTF
TRBV7-2,TRBJ2-1,.,CASTHSGSRYNEQFF
TRBV2,TRBJ2-1,.,CASSALAGAKYNEQFF
TRBV5-5,TRBJ2-7,.,CASSPPEQGIYEQYF
TRBV7-9,TRBJ2-3,.,CASSPRVGAERDTQYF
TRBV15,TRBJ2-1,once,CATSRDVVNEQFF
TRBV18,TRBJ1-2,.,CASSPQGANYGYTF
TRBV29-1,TRBJ2-5,.,CSAAGGPETQYF
TRBV5-1,TRBJ2-1,.,CASSLGDRTSGSIYNEQFF
TRBV7-6,TRBJ2-3,.,CASSLALGLAATPGTDTQYF
TRBV3-1/TRBV3-2,TRBJ2-3,.,CASRLTGDTDTQYF
TRBV24-1,TRBJ2-2,.,CATSAQRQPANTGELFF
TRBV25-1,TRBJ2-5,.,CASSELTYQETQYF
TRBV7-2,TRBJ2-1,.,CASSPWGRIGNEQFF
TRBV5-1,TRBJ2-2,.,CASRVLRGRTGELFF
TRBV11-2,TRBJ2-7,.,CASTVLAGGPYEQYF
TRBV7-9,TRBJ2-5,.,CASSLSHGRRGETQYF
TRBV30,TRBJ1-2,.,CAWRTMDLLTGWAQTF
TRBV15,TRBJ1-3,.,CATTHEGVVGNTIYF
TRBV28,TRBJ2-7,.,CASSLGHRGRGYEQYF
TRBV28,TRBJ2-1,.,CASSLSMSSYNEQFF
TRBV28,TRBJ2-4,.,CASRAGGPWGIQYF
TRBV6-6,TRBJ2-2,.,CASTYLGGKTGELFF
TRBV19,TRBJ2-3,.,CASRASSTDTQYF
TRBV6-5,TRBJ2-6,.,CASSYQEPGANVLTF
TRBV7-2,TRBJ2-5,.,CASSEGARETQYF
TRBV29-1,TRBJ2-7,once,CSVEDLRDNRYF
TRBV30,TRBJ2-7,.,CAWSQGDNEQYF
TRBV6-5,TRBJ2-1,.,CASSSPGTGLHEQFF
TRBV19,TRBJ2-3,.,CASSAGQGKTSTDTQYF
TRBV4-1,TRBJ2-7,.,CASSQDRGGRATYEQYF
TRBV19,TRBJ2-7,once,CASSVGHPSYEQYF
TRBV5-1,TRBJ2-2,.,CASSRSNGQGSGGELFF
TRBV3-1/TRBV3-2,TRBJ1-5,.,CASSQVAAGPQHF
TRBV6-4,TRBJ2-3,.,CASSEGIGLRPTDTQYF
TRBV30,TRBJ1-3,.,CAWSAFRRGSGNTIYF
TRBV6-6,TRBJ2-5,.,CASRPLAQETQYF
TRBV9,TRBJ2-2,.,CASSHRTGDGGELFF
TRBV5-8,TRBJ2-5,.,CASSLGQGGQETQYF
TRBV5-1,TRBJ2-7,.,CASSKGQNSYEQYF
TRBV25-1,TRBJ1-6,.,CASRAPGGTGNSPLHF
TRBV19,TRBJ2-6,.,CASSISDRARSGANVLTF
TRBV30,TRBJ2-5,.,CAWRDYRGKEETQYF
TRBV4-1,TRBJ1-4,.,CASSQETLANEKLFF
TRBV6-5,TRBJ2-7,.,CASSSPRSYRGTEQYF
TRBV30,TRBJ1-3,.,CAWSRGQGGGNTIYF
TRBV7-6,TRBJ1-2,.,CASSPPREQVDVYTF
TRBV6-5,TRBJ2-5,.,CASSYSSRSETQYF
TRBV6-5,TRBJ1-2,.,CASSPHRANGYTF
TRBV18,TRBJ2-1,once,CASSTRDSVTYNEQFF